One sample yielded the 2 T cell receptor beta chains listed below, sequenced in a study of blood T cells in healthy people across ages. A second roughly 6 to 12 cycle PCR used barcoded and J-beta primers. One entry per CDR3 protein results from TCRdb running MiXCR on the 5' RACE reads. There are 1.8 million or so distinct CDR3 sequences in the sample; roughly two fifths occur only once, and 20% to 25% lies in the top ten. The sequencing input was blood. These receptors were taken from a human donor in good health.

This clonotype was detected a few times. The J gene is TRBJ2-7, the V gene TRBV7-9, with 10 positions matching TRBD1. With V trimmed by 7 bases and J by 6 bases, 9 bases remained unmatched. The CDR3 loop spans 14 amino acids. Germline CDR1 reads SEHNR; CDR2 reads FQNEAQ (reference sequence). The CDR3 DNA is TGTGCCAGCACGGACAGGGGGAGCATGAGCGAGCAGTACTTC. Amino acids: CASTDRGSMSEQYF. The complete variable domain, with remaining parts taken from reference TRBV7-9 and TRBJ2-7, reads DTGVSQNPRHKITKRGQNVTFRCDPISEHNRLYWYRQTLGQGPEFLTYFQNEAQLEKSRLLSDRFSAERPKGSFSTLEIQRTEQGDSAMYLCASTDRGSMSEQYFGPGTRLTVT.

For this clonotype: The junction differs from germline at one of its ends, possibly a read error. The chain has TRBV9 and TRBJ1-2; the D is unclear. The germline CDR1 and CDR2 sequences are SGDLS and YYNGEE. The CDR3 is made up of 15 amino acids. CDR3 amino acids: CASSAGGRNYYGCTF. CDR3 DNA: TGTGCCAGCAGCGCGGGAGGGAGGAATTATTATGGCTGCACCTTC.